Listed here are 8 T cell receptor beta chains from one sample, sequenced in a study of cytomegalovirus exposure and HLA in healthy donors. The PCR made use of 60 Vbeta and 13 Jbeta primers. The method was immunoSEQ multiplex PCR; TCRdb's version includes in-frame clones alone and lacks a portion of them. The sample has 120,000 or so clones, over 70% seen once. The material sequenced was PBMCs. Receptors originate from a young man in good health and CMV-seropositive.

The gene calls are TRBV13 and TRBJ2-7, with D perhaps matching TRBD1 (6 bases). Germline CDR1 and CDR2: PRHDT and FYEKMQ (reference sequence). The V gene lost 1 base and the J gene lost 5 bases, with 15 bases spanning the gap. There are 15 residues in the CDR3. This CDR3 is CASSLEGDKTNEQYF. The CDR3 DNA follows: TGTGCCAGCAGCTTAGAGGGGGACAAGACGAACGAGCAGTACTTC.

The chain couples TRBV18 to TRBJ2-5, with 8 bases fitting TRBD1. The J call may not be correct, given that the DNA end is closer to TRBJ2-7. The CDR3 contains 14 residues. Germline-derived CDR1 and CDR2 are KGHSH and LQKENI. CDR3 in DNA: TGTGCCAGCTCACCATCAGGGGGCGAAGACGAGCAGTACTTC. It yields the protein CASSPSGGEDEQYF.

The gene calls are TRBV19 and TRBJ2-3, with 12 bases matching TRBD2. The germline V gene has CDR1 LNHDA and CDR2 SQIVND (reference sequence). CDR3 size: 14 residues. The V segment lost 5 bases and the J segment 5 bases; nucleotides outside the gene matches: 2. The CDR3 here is CASSLGLAGDTQYF. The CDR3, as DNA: TGTGCCAGTAGTTTGGGACTAGCGGGAGATACGCAGTATTTT.

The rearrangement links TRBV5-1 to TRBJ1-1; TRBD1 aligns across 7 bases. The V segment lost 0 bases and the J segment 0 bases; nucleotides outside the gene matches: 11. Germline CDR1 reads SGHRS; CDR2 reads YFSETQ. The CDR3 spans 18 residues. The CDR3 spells CASSLDRGSTGVNTEAFF. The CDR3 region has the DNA TGCGCCAGCAGCTTGGACAGGGGTTCCACCGGGGTGAACACTGAAGCTTTCTTT.

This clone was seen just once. CDR3 sequence (DNA): TGTGCCAGCACAGAACCCTACAATGAGCAGTTCTTC. Translation gives CASTEPYNEQFF. The chain uses TRBV6-1 and TRBJ2-1, with no clear D. The CDR3 sequence is 12 residues long. Germline CDR1 reads MNHNS; CDR2 reads SASEGT. Trimming took 7 bases from V and 2 from J, leaving 6 bases between them.

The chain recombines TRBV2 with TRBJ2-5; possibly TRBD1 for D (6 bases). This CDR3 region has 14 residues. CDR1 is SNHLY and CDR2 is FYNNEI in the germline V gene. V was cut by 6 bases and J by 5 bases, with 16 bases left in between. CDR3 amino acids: CASRDIQGWETQYF. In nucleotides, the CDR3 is TGTGCCAGCAGAGACATACAGGGCTGGGAGACCCAGTACTTC.

CDR3 region: CASSEGGIQGGQPQHF. CDR3 bases: TGTGCCAGCAGTGAGGGAGGGATACAGGGGGGCCAGCCCCAGCATTTT. The chain joins TRBV6-1 to TRBJ1-5, with 8 bases matching TRBD1. Germline V gives CDR1 MNHNS, CDR2 SASEGT. This CDR3 is 16 amino acids long. The V segment lost 3 bases and the J segment 7 bases; nucleotides outside the gene matches: 11.

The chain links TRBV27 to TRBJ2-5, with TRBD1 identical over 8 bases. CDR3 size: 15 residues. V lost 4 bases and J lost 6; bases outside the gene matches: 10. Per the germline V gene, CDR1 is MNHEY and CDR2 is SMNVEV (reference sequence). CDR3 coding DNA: TGTGCCAGCAGTTCGCCCGGACAGGGAGGAAAGACCCAGTACTTC. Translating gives CASSSPGQGGKTQYF.